These T cell receptor beta chains were read from a single sample in a study of shared clonotypes between healthy human individuals. Repertoires were generated with immunoSEQ multiplex PCR, while TCRdb's copy carries only in-frame clones and drops some. The sample includes some 1.5 million clones, approximately 96% of them seen just once. Sequenced sample: naive CD4+ T cells sorted from blood. All receptors come from a man aged 25 to 40 in good health. CDR3s include the opening cysteine and the closing phenylalanine or tryptophan. A D gene is named only where the DNA matches it firmly. Clone size is stated in some rows and not others, as once, few, many or a class when expanded.

V gene: TRBV5-1; clone size: NA; D gene: NA; J gene: TRBJ2-1; CDR3 protein: CASSLAPSYNEQFF; CDR3 DNA: TGCGCCAGCAGCTTGGCCCCTTCCTACAATGAGCAGTTCTTC
V gene: TRBV7-9; clone size: NA; D gene: NA; J gene: TRBJ1-5; CDR3 protein: CASSQAGLVNQPQHF; CDR3 DNA: TGTGCCAGCAGCCAGGCGGGGCTGGTCAATCAGCCCCAGCATTTT
V gene: TRBV10-3; clone size: NA; D gene: NA; J gene: TRBJ1-1; CDR3 protein: CATKDLLLAFF; CDR3 DNA: TGTGCCACCAAAGACCTCCTGTTGGCTTTCTTT
V gene: TRBV25-1; clone size: NA; D gene: TRBD2; J gene: TRBJ2-4; CDR3 protein: CASSASKLAGVGIIQYF; CDR3 DNA: TGTGCCAGCAGTGCCTCGAAACTAGCGGGAGTTGGGATCATTCAGTACTTC
V gene: TRBV2; clone size: NA; D gene: NA; J gene: TRBJ1-1; CDR3 protein: CASSEYLETEAFF; CDR3 DNA: TGTGCCAGCAGTGAGTACCTGGAGACTGAAGCTTTCTTT
V gene: TRBV4-1; clone size: NA; D gene: TRBD1; J gene: TRBJ2-7; CDR3 protein: CASSQDPGQGVRGSYEQYF; CDR3 DNA: TGCGCCAGCAGCCAAGATCCCGGACAGGGGGTGAGAGGGTCCTACGAGCAGTACTTC
V gene: TRBV10-3; clone size: once; D gene: NA; J gene: TRBJ1-1; CDR3 protein: CAISEGSNTEAFF; CDR3 DNA: TGTGCCATCAGTGAGGGGTCGAACACTGAAGCTTTCTTT
V gene: TRBV28; clone size: NA; D gene: NA; J gene: TRBJ1-4; CDR3 protein: CASSSLIPEKLFF; CDR3 DNA: TGTGCCAGCAGTTCCCTCATCCCCGAAAAACTGTTTTTT
V gene: TRBV7-8; clone size: NA; D gene: NA; J gene: TRBJ2-1; CDR3 protein: CASSPSRPGQSSYNEQFF; CDR3 DNA: TGTGCCAGCAGCCCCTCTCGTCCAGGACAAAGCTCCTACAATGAGCAGTTCTTC
V gene: TRBV18; clone size: NA; D gene: NA; J gene: TRBJ2-2; CDR3 protein: CASSPRSGNTGELFF; CDR3 DNA: TGTGCCAGCTCACCAAGAAGCGGGAACACCGGGGAGCTGTTTTTT
V gene: TRBV30; clone size: NA; D gene: TRBD2; J gene: TRBJ2-1; CDR3 protein: CAWSATSGINEQFF; CDR3 DNA: TGTGCCTGGAGTGCTACTAGCGGGATCAATGAGCAGTTCTTC